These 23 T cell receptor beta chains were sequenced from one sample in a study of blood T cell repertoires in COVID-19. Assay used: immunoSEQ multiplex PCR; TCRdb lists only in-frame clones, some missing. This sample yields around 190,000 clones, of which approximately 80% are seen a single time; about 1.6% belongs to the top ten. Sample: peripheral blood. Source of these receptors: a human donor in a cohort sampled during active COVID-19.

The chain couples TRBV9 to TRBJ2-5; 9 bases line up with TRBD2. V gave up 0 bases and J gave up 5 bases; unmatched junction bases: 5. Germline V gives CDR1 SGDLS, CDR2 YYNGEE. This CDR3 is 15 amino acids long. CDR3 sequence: CASSVALTSGETQYF. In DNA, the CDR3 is TGTGCCAGCAGCGTAGCTCTCACTAGCGGGGAGACCCAGTACTTC.

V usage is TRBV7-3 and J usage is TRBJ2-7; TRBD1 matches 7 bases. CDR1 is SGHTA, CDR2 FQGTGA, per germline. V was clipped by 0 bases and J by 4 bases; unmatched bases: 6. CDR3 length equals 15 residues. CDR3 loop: CASSLTTGFEYEQYF. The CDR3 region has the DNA TGTGCCAGCAGCTTAACGACAGGGTTTGAGTACGAGCAGTACTTC. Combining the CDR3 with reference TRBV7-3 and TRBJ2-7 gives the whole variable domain GAGVSQTPSNKVTEKGKYVELRCDPISGHTALYWYRQSLGQGPEFLIYFQGTGAADDSGLPNDRFFAVRPEGSVSTLKIQRTERGDSAVYLCASSLTTGFEYEQYFGPGTRLTVT.

The CDR3 region is CASSLRQSTYEQYF. The CDR3 DNA follows: TGCGCCAGCAGCTTGAGACAGAGTACCTACGAGCAGTACTTC. The chain links TRBV5-1 to TRBJ2-7; weak D call: TRBD1 (5 bases). The germline CDR1 and CDR2 sequences are SGHRS and YFSETQ. V shed 1 base and J shed 2 bases, with 10 bases lying between them. This CDR3 contains 14 residues.

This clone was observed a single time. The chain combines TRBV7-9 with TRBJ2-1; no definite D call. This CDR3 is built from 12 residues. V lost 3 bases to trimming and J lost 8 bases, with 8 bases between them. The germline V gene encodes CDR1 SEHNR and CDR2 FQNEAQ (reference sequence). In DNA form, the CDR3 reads TGTGCCAGCAGCTTTCAAACAGATGAGCAGTTCTTC. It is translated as CASSFQTDEQFF.

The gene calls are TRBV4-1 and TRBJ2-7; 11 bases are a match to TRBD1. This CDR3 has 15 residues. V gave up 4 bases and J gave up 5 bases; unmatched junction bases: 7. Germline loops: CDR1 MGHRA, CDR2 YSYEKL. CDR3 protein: CASSPPGQGVDEQYF. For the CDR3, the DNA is TGCGCCAGCAGCCCCCCGGGACAGGGGGTCGACGAGCAGTACTTC.

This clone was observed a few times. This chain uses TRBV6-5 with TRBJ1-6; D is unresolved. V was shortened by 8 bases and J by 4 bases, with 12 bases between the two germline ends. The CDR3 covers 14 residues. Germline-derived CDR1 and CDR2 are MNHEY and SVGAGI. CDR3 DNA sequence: TGTGCCAGCCACGAAGAGGGTTATAATTCACCCCTCCACTTT. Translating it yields CASHEEGYNSPLHF.

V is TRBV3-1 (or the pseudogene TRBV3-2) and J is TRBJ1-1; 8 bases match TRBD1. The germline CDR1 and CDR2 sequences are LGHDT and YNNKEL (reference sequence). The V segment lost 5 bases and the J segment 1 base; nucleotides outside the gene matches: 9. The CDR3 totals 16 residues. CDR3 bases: TGTGCCAGCAGCACCTCGAAGGACAGGGCGAACACTGAAGCTTTCTTT. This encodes CASSTSKDRANTEAFF.

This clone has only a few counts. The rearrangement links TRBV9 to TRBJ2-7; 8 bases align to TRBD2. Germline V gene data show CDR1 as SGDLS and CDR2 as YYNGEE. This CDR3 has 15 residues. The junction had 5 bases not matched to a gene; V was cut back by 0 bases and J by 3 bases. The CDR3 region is CASSVGSGTYYEQYF. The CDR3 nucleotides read TGTGCCAGCAGCGTAGGTAGCGGGACCTACTACGAGCAGTACTTC.

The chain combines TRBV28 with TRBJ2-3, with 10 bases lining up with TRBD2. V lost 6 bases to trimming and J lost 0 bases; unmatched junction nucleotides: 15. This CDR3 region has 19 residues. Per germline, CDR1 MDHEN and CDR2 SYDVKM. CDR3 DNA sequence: TGTGCCAGCAGCGGCTATGAGCGGGGGGGCATTACTAGCACAGATACGCAGTATTTT. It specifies CASSGYERGGITSTDTQYF.

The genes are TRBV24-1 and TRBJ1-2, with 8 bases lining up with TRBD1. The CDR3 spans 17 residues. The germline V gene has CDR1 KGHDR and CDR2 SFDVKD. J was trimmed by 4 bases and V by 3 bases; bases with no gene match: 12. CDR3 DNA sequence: TGTGCCACCAGTGATCCTACGACAGGGGAAGGCCTCTATGGCTACACCTTC. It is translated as CATSDPTTGEGLYGYTF.

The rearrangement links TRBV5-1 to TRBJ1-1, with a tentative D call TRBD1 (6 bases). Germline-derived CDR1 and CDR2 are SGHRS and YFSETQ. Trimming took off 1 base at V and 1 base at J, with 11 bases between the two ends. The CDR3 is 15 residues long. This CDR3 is CASSLNGGTNTEAFF. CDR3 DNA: TGCGCCAGCAGCTTGAATGGGGGCACGAACACTGAAGCTTTCTTT. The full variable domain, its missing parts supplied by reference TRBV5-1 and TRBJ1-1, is KAGVTQTPRYLIKTRGQQVTLSCSPISGHRSVSWYQQTPGQGLQFLFEYFSETQRNKGNFPGRFSGRQFSNSRSEMNVSTLELGDSALYLCASSLNGGTNTEAFFGQGTRLTVV.

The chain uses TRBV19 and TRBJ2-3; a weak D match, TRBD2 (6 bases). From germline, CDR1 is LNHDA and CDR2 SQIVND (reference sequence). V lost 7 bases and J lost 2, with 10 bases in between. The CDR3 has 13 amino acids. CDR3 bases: TGTGCCAGTAAGGCTAGCGTCACAGATACGCAGTATTTT. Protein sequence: CASKASVTDTQYF.

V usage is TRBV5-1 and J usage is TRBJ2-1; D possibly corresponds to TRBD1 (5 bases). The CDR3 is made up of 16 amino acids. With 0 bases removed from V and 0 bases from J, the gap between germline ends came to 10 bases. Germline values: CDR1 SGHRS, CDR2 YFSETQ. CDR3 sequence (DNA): TGCGCCAGCAGCTTGGCCGGCAGGGACTCCTACAATGAGCAGTTCTTC. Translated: CASSLAGRDSYNEQFF.

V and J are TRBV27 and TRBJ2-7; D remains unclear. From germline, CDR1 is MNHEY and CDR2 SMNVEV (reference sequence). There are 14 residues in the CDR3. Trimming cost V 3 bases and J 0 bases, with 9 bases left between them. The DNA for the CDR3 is TGTGCCAGCAGTTTTTCTTCTAGCTCCTACGAGCAGTACTTC. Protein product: CASSFSSSSYEQYF.

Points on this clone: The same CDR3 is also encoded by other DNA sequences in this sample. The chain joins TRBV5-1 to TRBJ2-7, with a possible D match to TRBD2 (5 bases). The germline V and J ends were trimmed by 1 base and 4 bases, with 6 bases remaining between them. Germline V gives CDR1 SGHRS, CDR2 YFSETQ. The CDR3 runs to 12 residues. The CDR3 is CASSLSGYEQYF. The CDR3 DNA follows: TGCGCCAGCAGCTTGTCGGGGTACGAGCAGTACTTC. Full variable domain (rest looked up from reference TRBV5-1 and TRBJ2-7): KAGVTQTPRYLIKTRGQQVTLSCSPISGHRSVSWYQQTPGQGLQFLFEYFSETQRNKGNFPGRFSGRQFSNSRSEMNVSTLELGDSALYLCASSLSGYEQYFGPGTRLTVT.

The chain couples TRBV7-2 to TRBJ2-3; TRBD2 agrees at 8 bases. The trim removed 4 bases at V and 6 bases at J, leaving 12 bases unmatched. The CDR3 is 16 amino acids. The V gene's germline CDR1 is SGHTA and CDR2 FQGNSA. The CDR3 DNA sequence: TGTGCCAGCAGCTCCGGAGTAGCGGGGAGGGGGGATACGCAGTATTTT. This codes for CASSSGVAGRGDTQYF.

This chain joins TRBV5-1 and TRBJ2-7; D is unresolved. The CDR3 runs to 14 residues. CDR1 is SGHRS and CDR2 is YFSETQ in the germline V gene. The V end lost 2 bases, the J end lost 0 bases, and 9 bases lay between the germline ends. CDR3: CASSLDSNSYEQYF. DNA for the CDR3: TGCGCCAGCAGCTTAGACTCAAACTCCTACGAGCAGTACTTC.

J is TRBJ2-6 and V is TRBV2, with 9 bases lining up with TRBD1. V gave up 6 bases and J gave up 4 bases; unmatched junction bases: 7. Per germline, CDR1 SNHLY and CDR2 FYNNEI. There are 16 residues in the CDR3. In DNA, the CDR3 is TGTGCCAGCAGCGAACAGGGGGCGACAGGGGCCAACGTCCTGACTTTC. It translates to CASSEQGATGANVLTF.

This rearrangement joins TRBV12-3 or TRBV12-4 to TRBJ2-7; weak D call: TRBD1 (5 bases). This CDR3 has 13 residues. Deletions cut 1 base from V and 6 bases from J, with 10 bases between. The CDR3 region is CASSLGGAPEQYF. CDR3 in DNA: TGTGCCAGCAGTTTAGGTGGGGCGCCCGAGCAGTACTTC.

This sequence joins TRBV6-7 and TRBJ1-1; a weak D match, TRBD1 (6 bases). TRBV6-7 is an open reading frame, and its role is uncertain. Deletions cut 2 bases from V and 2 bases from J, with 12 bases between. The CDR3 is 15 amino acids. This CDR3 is CASSYPQGRNTEAFF. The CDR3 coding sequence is TGTGCCAGCAGTTACCCACAGGGCCGAAACACTGAAGCTTTCTTT.

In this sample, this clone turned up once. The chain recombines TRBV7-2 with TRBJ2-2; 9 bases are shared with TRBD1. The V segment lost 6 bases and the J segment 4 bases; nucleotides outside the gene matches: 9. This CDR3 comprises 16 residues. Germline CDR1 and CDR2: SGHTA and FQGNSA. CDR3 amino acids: CASSHTGGWGTGELFF. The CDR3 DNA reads TGTGCCAGCAGTCATACAGGGGGCTGGGGCACCGGGGAGCTGTTTTTT.

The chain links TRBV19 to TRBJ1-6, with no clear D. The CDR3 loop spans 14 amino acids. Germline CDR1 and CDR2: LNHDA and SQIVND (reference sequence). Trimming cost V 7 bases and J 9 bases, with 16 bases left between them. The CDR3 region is CASNDPKRISPLHF. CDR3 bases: TGTGCCAGTAACGACCCTAAGCGGATTTCACCCCTCCACTTT.

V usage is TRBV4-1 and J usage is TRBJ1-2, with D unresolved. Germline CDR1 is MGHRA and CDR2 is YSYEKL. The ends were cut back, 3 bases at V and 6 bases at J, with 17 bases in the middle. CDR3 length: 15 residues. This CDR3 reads CASSQRALLPDGYTF. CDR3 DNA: TGCGCCAGCAGCCAGCGAGCACTCCTCCCGGATGGCTACACCTTC.